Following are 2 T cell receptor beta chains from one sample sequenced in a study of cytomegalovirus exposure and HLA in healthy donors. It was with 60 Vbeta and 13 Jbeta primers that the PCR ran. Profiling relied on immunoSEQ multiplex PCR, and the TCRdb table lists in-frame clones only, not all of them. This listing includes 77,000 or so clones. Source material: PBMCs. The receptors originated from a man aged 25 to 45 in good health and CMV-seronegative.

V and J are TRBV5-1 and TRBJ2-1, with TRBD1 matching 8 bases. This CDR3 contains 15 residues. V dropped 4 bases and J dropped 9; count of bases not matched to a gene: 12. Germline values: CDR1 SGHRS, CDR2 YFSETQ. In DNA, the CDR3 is TGCGCCAGCAGCAGTACAGGGGGGATCACGGCTGAGCAGTTCTTC. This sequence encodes CASSSTGGITAEQFF.

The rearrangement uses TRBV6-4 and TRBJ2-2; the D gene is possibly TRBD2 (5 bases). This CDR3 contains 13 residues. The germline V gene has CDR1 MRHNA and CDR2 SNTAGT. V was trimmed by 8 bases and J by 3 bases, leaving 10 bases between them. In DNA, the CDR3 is TGTGCCAGCGGAGCAGCGGACACCGGGGAGCTGTTTTTT. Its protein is CASGAADTGELFF.